The sequence of this T cell receptor beta chain was determined in a study of technical replicates of blood from several donors. The ends lost 3 bases at V and 7 bases at J; junction bases unmatched: 9. Germline-derived CDR1 and CDR2 are MDHEN and SYDVKM. CDR3 length equals 15 residues. Sequenced by immunoSEQ multiplex PCR; TCRdb stores in-frame clones only, minus some. Of about 100,000 clones listed, 95% to 97% are singletons. The specimen was T cells isolated from PBMCs. The chain is built from TRBV28 and TRBJ2-1, with 7 bases aligning to TRBD2. The clonotype comes from a human donor in good health. The CDR3 is CASSFLLRGKNEQFF. DNA of the CDR3: TGTGCCAGCAGTTTTCTATTGCGGGGGAAGAATGAGCAGTTCTTC.